Shown below are 22 T cell receptor beta chains from a single sample sequenced in a study of T cell repertoires in cytomegalovirus infection. TCRdb processed the reads anew with MiXCR; each CDR3 protein has one entry. The data show under 300,000 distinct CDR3 sequences, with more than 9% seen just once and about 1.5% held by the top ten. Sequences were obtained from PBMCs. Receptor source: a human donor in good health (CMV status not recorded). Some clones in this sample may be carry-over from other donors' samples.

This clonotype was seen ten or more times. The chain recombines TRBV6-2 or TRBV6-3 with TRBJ2-7, with 7 nucleotides matching TRBD2. J lost 3 bases, V lost 7 bases, and 9 bases had no gene match. The CDR3 has 14 amino acids. Germline V gene data show CDR1 as MNHEY and CDR2 as SVGEGT. The CDR3: CASTLTASGYEQYF. The CDR3 nucleotides are TGTGCCAGCACTTTGACAGCTAGCGGCTACGAGCAGTACTTC.

This clonotype has at least ten counts. The chain has TRBV7-8 and TRBJ2-3; the match to TRBD2 covers 7 bases. The CDR3 is 15 amino acids. The trim removed 5 bases at V and 0 bases at J, leaving 5 bases unmatched. CDR1 and CDR2 (germline): SGHVS, FQNEAQ. Written as DNA, the CDR3 is TGTGCCAGCAGCGAGGGACTACCTAGCACAGATACGCAGTATTTT. It yields the protein CASSEGLPSTDTQYF.

This clonotype was counted at least ten times. This CDR3 reads CASCEGGNGNSPLHF. The CDR3 nucleotides are TGTGCCAGCTGCGAGGGCGGGAATGGTAATTCACCCCTCCACTTT. The rearrangement links TRBV6-5 to TRBJ1-6, with no clear D. The germline CDR1 and CDR2 sequences are MNHEY and SVGAGI. Trimming shortened V by 8 bases and J by 6 bases, and 17 bases separated the two germline ends. This CDR3 comprises 15 residues.

On this clonotype: The conserved closing phenylalanine or tryptophan is absent in this CDR3, likely reflecting a read error. The chain couples TRBV27 to TRBJ1-3, with no clear D. This CDR3 has 13 amino acids. Trimming took off 1 base at V and 5 bases at J, with 6 bases between the two ends. Looked up from germline, CDR1 is MNHEY and CDR2 is SMNVEV (reference sequence). The CDR3: CASSLLPRNTIYS. The CDR3 DNA reads as TGTGCCAGCAGTTTATTACCCCGAAACACCATATATTCT.

This clonotype came up a few times. The chain is built from TRBV5-5 and TRBJ2-2; unclear D gene. This CDR3 spans 12 amino acids. Trimming removed 3 bases from V and 7 bases from J, with 7 bases in between. Germline V gives CDR1 SGHKS, CDR2 YYEKEE (reference sequence). CDR3 sequence (DNA): TGTGCCAGCAGCTCCATGAACGGGGAGCTGTTTTTT. Translating gives CASSSMNGELFF.

The rearrangement links TRBV6-8 to TRBJ1-4; D ambiguous. The germline V gene has CDR1 MNHGY and CDR2 SAAAGT. The CDR3 contains 15 residues. The V and J ends lost 6 bases and 8 bases respectively, with 19 bases between them. CDR3 residues: CASSSTAGLGEKLFF. For the CDR3, the DNA is TGTGCCAGCAGCTCCACGGCGGGCCTTGGCGAAAAACTGTTTTTT.

This clonotype was counted between two and nine times. This chain connects TRBV20-1 to TRBJ1-1; 10 positions agree with TRBD1. The CDR3 has 14 residues. V lost 0 bases to trimming and J lost 4 bases; unmatched junction nucleotides: 2. From germline, CDR1 is DFQATT and CDR2 SNEGSKA (reference sequence). The CDR3 here is CSARDGTGATEAFF. In DNA, the CDR3 is TGCAGTGCTAGAGATGGGACAGGGGCCACTGAAGCTTTCTTT.

Notes on this clonotype: Possible read error: a much larger clone is one base away. This sequence joins TRBV7-2 and TRBJ2-1; TRBD2 is a possible D gene (6 bases). V lost 3 bases and J 9 bases, leaving 9 bases between the germline ends. Germline-derived CDR1 and CDR2 are SGHTA and FQGNSA. This CDR3 has 12 amino acids. The CDR3 DNA sequence: TGTGCCAGCAGCTTTCCGGGGGTTGAGCAGTTCTTC. Protein: CASSFPGVEQFF.

This clonotype was observed a handful of times. The chain uses TRBV12-3 or TRBV12-4 and TRBJ1-5; the D gene is possibly TRBD1 (5 bases). V dropped 7 bases and J dropped 7 bases, with 17 bases sitting between them. The CDR3 length is 14 residues. CDR3: CASTLGEIRQPQHF. The CDR3 DNA follows: TGTGCCAGCACCCTAGGGGAGATCCGGCAGCCCCAGCATTTT.

This clonotype was recorded many times. The genes are TRBV28 and TRBJ1-1; maybe TRBD1 (5 bases). V was trimmed by 8 bases and J by 1 base, leaving 8 bases between them. CDR3 length: 12 residues. Germline assignment: CDR1 MDHEN and CDR2 SYDVKM. For the CDR3, the DNA is TGTGCCAGCCTAACAGGGAACACTGAAGCTTTCTTT. Encoded protein: CASLTGNTEAFF.

This clonotype was observed a handful of times. The genes are TRBV19 and TRBJ1-2; D gene ambiguous. CDR3 length: 14 amino acids. CDR1 is LNHDA, CDR2 SQIVND, per germline (reference sequence). V was shortened by 2 bases and J by 2 bases, with 9 bases between the two germline ends. Here the CDR3 DNA reads TGTGCCAGTAGTATAAATGCAGGCAACTATGGCTACACCTTC. This translates into CASSINAGNYGYTF.

Many counts were recorded for this clonotype. The CDR3 region has the DNA TGTGCCAGCAGCTCGACAGTTATGAACACTGAAGCTTTCTTT. Translated: CASSSTVMNTEAFF. This chain connects TRBV7-6 to TRBJ1-1, with a possible D match to TRBD1 (5 bases). This CDR3 region has 14 residues. V was cut by 4 bases and J by 0 bases, with 9 bases left in between. The germline CDR1 and CDR2 sequences are SGHVS and FNYEAQ.

A remark on this clonotype: A read error is possible here, since a much larger clone lies one base away. The rearrangement links TRBV19 to TRBJ1-1; D gene uncertain. Trimming shortened V by 11 bases and J by 5 bases, and 15 bases separated the two germline ends. This CDR3 has 12 amino acids. Germline CDR1 LNHDA, CDR2 SQIVND (reference sequence). Written as DNA, the CDR3 is TGTGCCTCCAGCTCGATCGGAACTGAAGCTTTCTTT. Its translation: CASSSIGTEAFF.

This clonotype was observed at least ten times. The chain employs TRBV7-2 and TRBJ2-7, with 7 bases identical to TRBD2. CDR3 length: 15 amino acids. V was pared by 6 bases and J by 1 base, with 9 bases of the junction left unmatched. CDR1 is SGHTA and CDR2 is FQGNSA in the germline V gene. The CDR3 DNA follows: TGTGCCAGCAGGCCTTCTCTCGGGGGGTCCTACGAGCAGTACTTC. It yields the protein CASRPSLGGSYEQYF. The full variable domain, completed using reference TRBV7-2 and TRBJ2-7, is GAGVSQSPSNKVTEKGKDVELRCDPISGHTALYWYRQSLGQGLEFLIYFQGNSAPDKSGLPSDRFSAERTGGSVSTLTIQRTQQEDSAVYLCASRPSLGGSYEQYFGPGTRLTVT.

The rearrangement joins TRBV20-1 to TRBJ1-2, with TRBD1 matching over 7 bases. This CDR3 contains 13 residues. Germline lookup yields CDR1 DFQATT and CDR2 SNEGSKA (reference sequence). The J segment lost 8 bases and the V segment lost 2 bases, leaving 8 bases of the junction unmatched. CDR3 residues: CSARRGRADGYTF. CDR3 nucleotides: TGCAGTGCTAGAAGGGGGCGGGCAGACGGCTACACCTTC.

This clonotype was counted many times. The V gene is TRBV11-2, the J gene TRBJ2-7, with 7 bases matching TRBD2. The CDR3 is made up of 13 amino acids. J gave up 5 bases and V 4 bases, and 5 bases lay outside the gene matches. CDR1 and CDR2 (germline): SGHAT, FQNNGV. CDR3 bases: TGTGCCAGCAGCTCGACTAGCTTAAACGAGCAGTACTTC. Its translation: CASSSTSLNEQYF.

This sequence joins TRBV2 and TRBJ1-3, with a weak D call TRBD1 (5 bases). V was clipped by 6 bases and J by 3 bases, with 15 bases between them. CDR3 length: 15 amino acids. The V gene's germline CDR1 is SNHLY and CDR2 FYNNEI. The CDR3 region has the DNA TGTGCCAGCAGCGCCCCAGGGCTACGTGGAAACACCATATATTTT. It codes for CASSAPGLRGNTIYF.

A few counts support this clonotype. The genes are TRBV29-1 and TRBJ1-5; D gene ambiguous. This CDR3 contains 11 residues. V lost 3 bases to trimming and J lost 13 bases, with 13 bases between them. Germline-derived CDR1 and CDR2 are SQVTM and ANQGSEA. CDR3 loop: CSVEGNGKQHF. In nucleotides, the CDR3 is TGCAGCGTTGAGGGAAATGGGAAACAGCATTTT.

This clonotype was recorded at least ten times. A much bigger clone sits one base away, suggesting this may be a read error. The chain employs TRBV7-2 and TRBJ2-7, with 10 positions matching TRBD2. The CDR3 loop spans 14 amino acids. CDR1 is SGHTA, CDR2 FQGNSA, per germline. The V segment lost 6 bases and the J segment 0 bases; nucleotides outside the gene matches: 2. The CDR3 reads CASRSSGSSYEQYF. CDR3 bases: TGTGCCAGCAGATCTAGCGGGAGCTCCTACGAGCAGTACTTC.

The chain combines TRBV12-3 or TRBV12-4 with TRBJ1-1; D ambiguous. The CDR3 totals 12 residues. Trimming removed 7 bases from V and 6 bases from J, with 12 bases in between. CDR3 region: CASTSLGAEAFF. The CDR3 DNA is TGTGCCAGCACCTCCCTAGGTGCTGAAGCTTTCTTT.

The genes are TRBV20-1 and TRBJ2-1, with 7 bases identical to TRBD2. Germline V lookup: CDR1 DFQATT, CDR2 SNEGSKA (reference sequence). The CDR3 is 12 residues long. V lost 3 bases and J lost 6; bases outside the gene matches: 2. The chain's CDR3 is CSARSGGNEQFF. The CDR3 coding sequence is TGCAGTGCTAGGTCGGGGGGCAATGAGCAGTTCTTC.

This clonotype showed up many times. The rearrangement uses TRBV7-3 and TRBJ2-7, with a weak D call TRBD2 (7 bases). Germline CDR1 SGHTA, CDR2 FQGTGA. The V end lost 5 bases, the J end lost 3 bases, and 14 bases lay between the germline ends. CDR3 length equals 14 residues. The CDR3 sequence is CASSPGAGVYEQYF. The CDR3 nucleotides are TGTGCCAGCAGCCCGGGGGCGGGGGTCTACGAGCAGTACTTC.